The 20 T cell receptor beta chains below were found in one sample sequenced in a study of regulatory T cells in long-lasting Graves disease. The sample's time point: newly diagnosed GD, antithyroid drugs for less than 3 months. After RNA was extracted from PBMCs, the TCR library was made from it. The authors built TCR beta libraries using iRepertoire HTBI primers and Arm-PCR of CDR3 regions. TCRdb analysed the multiplex PCR reads with MiXCR anew, one entry per CDR3 protein. Here the sample spans about 460,000 distinct CDR3 sequences, approximately 15% being singletons. These data were also filed under a second study, of T cells in Graves' hyperthyroidism and ophthalmopathy.

Sequences were derived from peripheral blood mononuclear cells (PBMCs), sampled at new diagnosis, from a patient treated with antithyroid drugs. The receptors here all came from a woman aged 45-60 years with Graves disease.

This clonotype occurred a few times. The gene calls are TRBV2 and TRBJ2-3; no definite D call. Per germline, CDR1 SNHLY and CDR2 FYNNEI. Between the trimmed V and J ends, which lost 7 bases and 2 bases, there was a span of 13 bases. The CDR3 runs to 14 residues. The CDR3 DNA reads TGTGCCAGCACCTCCGAGACTCTCACAGATACGCAGTATTTT. As protein: CASTSETLTDTQYF.

This clonotype was detected a few times. The V call is TRBV30, the J call TRBJ1-2; 12 bases align to TRBD1. Germline V gene data show CDR1 as GTSNPN and CDR2 as SVGIG (reference sequence). The CDR3 contains 16 residues. The ends lost 0 bases at V and 4 bases at J; junction bases unmatched: 6. CDR3 bases: TGTGCCTGGAGTGTACCCGGGACAGGGGGCGGCTATGGCTACACCTTC. Translating it yields CAWSVPGTGGGYGYTF. Looking up the rest from reference TRBV30 and TRBJ1-2 gives the full variable domain: SQTIHQWPATLVQPVGSPLSLECTVEGTSNPNLYWYRQAAGRGLQLLFYSVGIGQISSEVPQNLSASRPQDRQFILSSKKLLLSDSGFYLCAWSVPGTGGGYGYTFGSGTRLTVV.

This clonotype was seen many times. This rearrangement joins TRBV5-1 to TRBJ2-7, with D possibly TRBD1 on 5 matching bases. V dropped 5 bases and J dropped 3 bases, with 12 bases sitting between them. Germline values: CDR1 SGHRS, CDR2 YFSETQ. The CDR3 spans 13 residues. CDR3 loop: CASRTALNYEQYF. CDR3 sequence (DNA): TGCGCCAGCAGGACAGCGTTGAACTACGAGCAGTACTTC.

The sample holds many counts of this clonotype. The chain carries TRBV5-1 and TRBJ2-5; D remains ambiguous. Trimming cost V 6 bases and J 1 base, with 4 bases left between them. This CDR3 spans 11 amino acids. Germline lookup yields CDR1 SGHRS and CDR2 YFSETQ. The CDR3 region is CASTLQETQYF. The CDR3 nucleotides read TGCGCCAGCACACTCCAAGAGACCCAGTACTTC.

This clonotype was detected only a few times. The V gene is TRBV24-1, the J gene TRBJ2-1; TRBD2 matches 10 bases. The CDR3 length is 16 residues. Trimming at V came to 4 bases and at J to 8 bases, leaving 10 bases not matched to a gene. In germline, CDR1 is KGHDR, CDR2 SFDVKD. CDR3 sequence (DNA): TGTGCCACCAGTGACCCTCCTAGCGGGAGAGAGGATGAGCAGTTCTTC. It encodes CATSDPPSGREDEQFF.

Concerning this clonotype itself: A much bigger clone sits one base away, suggesting this may be a read error. This chain uses TRBV2 with TRBJ2-7, with 10 bases identical to TRBD2. Germline-derived CDR1 and CDR2 are SNHLY and FYNNEI. The length of the CDR3 is 16 residues. V shed 4 bases and J 7 bases; nucleotides not matched to a gene: 13. The CDR3 DNA sequence: TGTGCCAGCAGTGCCGGGGCCAGCGGGAGGGCTGGTGAGCAGTACTTC. Amino acids: CASSAGASGRAGEQYF. Using reference TRBV2 and TRBJ2-7 for the parts outside the CDR3, the full variable domain is EPEVTQTPSHQVTQMGQEVILRCVPISNHLYFYWYRQILGQKVEFLVSFYNNEISEKSEIFDDQFSVERPDGSNFTLKIRSTKLEDSAMYFCASSAGASGRAGEQYFGPGTRLTVT.

This clonotype has only a few counts. The rearrangement links TRBV28 to TRBJ1-2; D is possibly TRBD1 (6 bases). Germline-derived CDR1 and CDR2 are MDHEN and SYDVKM. V lost 2 bases to trimming and J lost 4 bases, with 11 bases between them. CDR3 length: 14 residues. The CDR3 coding sequence is TGTGCCAGCAGTTTAGGAACAGGGATCTATGGCTACACCTTC. This translates into CASSLGTGIYGYTF.

This clonotype was recorded many times. The chain is built from TRBV28 and TRBJ2-1; 12 nucleotides align to TRBD2. J lost 5 bases, V lost 3 bases, and 14 bases had no gene match. Germline V gene sequence: CDR1 MDHEN, CDR2 SYDVKM. This CDR3 has 19 residues. The CDR3 region has the DNA TGTGCCAGCAGTTTTCTCCTAGCGGGAGGGAGCCCTAATAACAATGAGCAGTTCTTC. Amino acid sequence: CASSFLLAGGSPNNNEQFF. The full variable domain, completed using reference TRBV28 and TRBJ2-1, is DVKVTQSSRYLVKRTGEKVFLECVQDMDHENMFWYRQDPGLGLRLIYFSYDVKMKEKGDIPEGYSVSREKKERFSLILESASTNQTSMYLCASSFLLAGGSPNNNEQFFGPGTRLTVL.

As for this clonotype: The conserved final phenylalanine or tryptophan is absent from the CDR3, which likely points to a read error. This chain joins TRBV27 and TRBJ1-4; possible D gene TRBD1, 5 bases. V was shortened by 2 bases and J by 1 base, with 8 bases between the two germline ends. The CDR3 has 15 amino acids. Germline-derived CDR1 and CDR2 are MNHEY and SMNVEV (reference sequence). CDR3 in amino acids: CASSLVRGTNEKLFL. The CDR3, as DNA: TGTGCCAGCAGTTTAGTAAGGGGAACTAATGAAAAACTGTTTCTT.

This clonotype has at least ten counts. V is TRBV30 and J is TRBJ2-3, with a tentative D call TRBD1 (5 bases). Germline CDR1 and CDR2: GTSNPN and SVGIG (reference sequence). The CDR3 has 16 amino acids. Trimming left V 3 bases short and J 0 bases short, with 16 bases between. CDR3 sequence: CAWRPLDIHSTDTQYF. In nucleotides, the CDR3 is TGTGCCTGGAGACCTTTGGACATACACAGCACAGATACGCAGTATTTT. Filled out from reference TRBV30 and TRBJ2-3, the complete variable domain reads SQTIHQWPATLVQPVGSPLSLECTVEGTSNPNLYWYRQAAGRGLQLLFYSVGIGQISSEVPQNLSASRPQDRQFILSSKKLLLSDSGFYLCAWRPLDIHSTDTQYFGPGTRLTVL.

V is TRBV4-1 and J is TRBJ2-7, with TRBD1 matching 8 bases. In germline, CDR1 is MGHRA, CDR2 YSYEKL. The CDR3 spans 16 residues. The ends lost 0 bases at V and 4 bases at J; junction bases unmatched: 8. The CDR3 region has the DNA TGCGCCAGCAGCCAAGAGCCACAGGGGGTGGGATACGAGCAGTACTTC. Protein sequence: CASSQEPQGVGYEQYF.

The rearrangement joins TRBV19 to TRBJ2-1; 13 positions agree with TRBD2. The V and J ends lost 6 bases and 13 bases, in that order; junction bases with no gene match: 9. Germline lookup yields CDR1 LNHDA and CDR2 SQIVND (reference sequence). This CDR3 contains 14 residues. The CDR3 loop reads CASRTSGRASEQFF. The DNA for the CDR3 is TGTGCCAGTAGAACTAGCGGGAGGGCCTCTGAACAGTTCTTC.

The CDR3 region is CASSSGTSTNEQYF. CDR3 nucleotides: TGTGCCAGCAGTTCGGGGACTAGCACCAACGAGCAGTACTTC. The J gene is TRBJ2-7, the V gene TRBV6-2 or TRBV6-3; 9 bases are shared with TRBD2. This CDR3 region has 14 residues. V gave up 4 bases and J gave up 5 bases; unmatched junction bases: 6. CDR1 MNHEY and CDR2 SVGEGT come from the germline V gene.

This clonotype was detected ten times or more. This sequence joins TRBV7-2 and TRBJ2-1; D assignment may be TRBD1 or TRBD2 (5 bases each). The V end lost 6 bases, the J end lost 3 bases, and 21 bases lay between the germline ends. Germline V lookup: CDR1 SGHTA, CDR2 FQGNSA. The CDR3 loop spans 17 amino acids. The CDR3 loop reads CASSSDLWDADYNEQFF. The CDR3 coding sequence is TGTGCCAGCAGTTCTGATCTTTGGGACGCAGACTACAATGAGCAGTTCTTC. The entire variable domain, with the rest obtained from reference TRBV7-2 and TRBJ2-1, is as follows: GAGVSQSPSNKVTEKGKDVELRCDPISGHTALYWYRQSLGQGLEFLIYFQGNSAPDKSGLPSDRFSAERTGGSVSTLTIQRTQQEDSAVYLCASSSDLWDADYNEQFFGPGTRLTVL.

This clonotype was counted between two and nine times. A much larger clone differs from this one at a single base, so this may be a read error. As the CDR3 is not closed by the conserved phenylalanine or tryptophan, this likely results from a read error. V usage is TRBV7-9 and J usage is TRBJ2-3, with a possible D match to TRBD2 (7 bases). Trimming left V 5 bases short and J 6 bases short, with 15 bases between. CDR1 is SEHNR and CDR2 is FQNEAQ in the germline V gene (reference sequence). CDR3 size: 14 residues. CDR3 nucleotides: TGTGCCAGCAGCGGAGAAGGGGGGGATGATACGCAGTATCTT. This sequence encodes CASSGEGGDDTQYL.

This clonotype occurred many times. This chain connects TRBV2 to TRBJ1-5; D not resolved. V was pared by 4 bases and J by 2 bases, with 18 bases between. The length of the CDR3 is 17 residues. CDR1 SNHLY and CDR2 FYNNEI come from the germline V gene. Here the CDR3 reads CASSGVSLGLGNQPQHF. The CDR3, as DNA: TGTGCCAGCAGTGGAGTTAGCTTGGGGTTGGGCAATCAGCCCCAGCATTTT.

In its sample, this clonotype was seen many times. The gene calls are TRBV6-1 and TRBJ2-5, with D perhaps TRBD1 (6 bases). The CDR3 is 16 residues long. Trimming took 6 bases from V and 2 from J, leaving 19 bases between them. Germline V gene sequence: CDR1 MNHNS, CDR2 SASEGT. In nucleotides, the CDR3 is TGTGCCAGCAGCGCGGACAGAGGTAAACGGCAAGAGACCCAGTACTTC. Its translation: CASSADRGKRQETQYF.

This clonotype was seen at least ten times. The rearrangement uses TRBV27 and TRBJ2-1; 8 nucleotides align to TRBD2. Germline trimming cut 7 bases from V and 2 bases from J; bases unmatched to any gene: 16. This CDR3 spans 18 amino acids. Germline CDR1 is MNHEY and CDR2 is SMNVEV (reference sequence). The CDR3 coding sequence is TGTGCCAGCACCCATTTGAGCGGGAGCCCCCTGACCTACAATGAGCAGTTCTTC. Translated: CASTHLSGSPLTYNEQFF.

This clonotype was counted many times. The chain couples TRBV3-1 to TRBJ2-7; maybe TRBD2 (5 bases). CDR1 is LGHDT and CDR2 is YNNKEL in the germline V gene (reference sequence). The CDR3 runs to 16 residues. V lost 4 bases, J lost 0 bases, and 16 bases lay in between. The CDR3 DNA reads TGTGCCAGCAGCCCCGGGGAAGAACCGATCTCCTACGAGCAGTACTTC. It translates to CASSPGEEPISYEQYF.

This clonotype was counted at least ten times. V is TRBV11-2 and J is TRBJ2-3, with 9 bases that match TRBD1. The CDR3 totals 15 residues. From germline, CDR1 is SGHAT and CDR2 FQNNGV. J gave up 2 bases and V 4 bases, and 4 bases lay outside the gene matches. In nucleotides, the CDR3 is TGTGCCAGCAGCTGGGAACAGGGGGCCACAGATACGCAGTATTTT. Translated, it gives CASSWEQGATDTQYF.